This TCR beta chain was recovered during a study of cytomegalovirus exposure and HLA in healthy donors. General study findings and limits: Altogether, 164 TCR beta chains were recorded as cytomegalovirus-associated. Later genetic work tied a missense DCLRE1C variant to beta-chain V and J trimming. Excluded: some indistinguishable V segments such as TRBV6-2 and TRBV6-3. In a later analysis, an Asian-associated ancestry cluster reportedly showed fewer N-insertions than the approximately 660-donor mean.

Primers included in the PCR were 60 Vbeta and 13 Jbeta primers. The repertoire was sequenced with immunoSEQ multiplex PCR; TCRdb's copy has only in-frame clones and lacks some. In the table there are 60,000 to 70,000 clones, roughly 79% of which are singletons. V was pared by 6 bases and J by 0 bases, with 20 bases between. The CDR3 has 17 residues. Germline lookup yields CDR1 MDHEN and CDR2 SYDVKM. The table lists this clone with a few counts. Its target is unknown. The chain couples TRBV28 to TRBJ1-1, with D tentatively TRBD1 (5 bases). The sequenced material came from PBMCs. The source of this sequence is a man aged 45 to 65 in good health and CMV-seronegative. CDR3 bases: TGTGCCAGCAGCCTTCCTAGGAGGGGCGCGATGAACACTGAAGCTTTCTTT. Protein sequence: CASSLPRRGAMNTEAFF.